The source of this T cell receptor (beta chain) is a study of T-cell memory formation after mild COVID-19. Overall study results and limits: Contracting clones localized mainly to CM and EM when CD4+ and mainly to EMRA when CD8+.

V was trimmed by 0 bases and J by 5 bases, leaving 17 bases between them. Germline assignment: CDR1 LNHNV and CDR2 YYDKDF (reference sequence). The CDR3 is made up of 16 amino acids. Constant-segment primers were used for 5'RACE, and the resulting TCR alpha and TCR beta cDNA libraries carried sample barcodes and UMIs. TCRdb re-analysed the 5' RACE reads in MiXCR, keeping a single row per CDR3 protein. The data hold hundreds of thousands of distinct CDR3 sequences, with around a quarter observed a single time. About this clonotype: The antigen remains undetermined.

Sequenced input: PBMCs or a T cell subset sorted from them (not recorded which). V gene TRBV15 combines with J gene TRBJ2-7; D tentatively reads TRBD1 or TRBD2 (5 bases each). The clonotype originates from an adult woman who had mild COVID-19 (a few samples of this study predate the infection). Cell type and time point are not known. CDR3 sequence: CATSRDRGAGTHEQYF. CDR3 nucleotides: TGTGCCACCAGCAGAGATCGAGGGGCAGGGACCCACGAGCAGTACTTC.